A single sample is the source of the 18 T cell receptor beta chains below, sequenced in a study of beta chain features in type 1 diabetes. cDNA synthesis used the whole RNA isolate, giving expressed TCRB sequences. Repertoires were generated with immunoSEQ multiplex PCR, while TCRdb's copy carries only in-frame clones and drops some. The top ten hold over 0.015% of the sample, which has around 330,000 clones, approximately 10% seen once. The sample comprised naive CD4+ T cells from blood. These receptor sequences come from a young woman in good health.

The chain links TRBV7-2 to TRBJ2-6; D call uncertain. The V gene lost 6 bases and the J gene lost 0 bases, with 9 bases spanning the gap. Germline V gene data show CDR1 as SGHTA and CDR2 as FQGNSA. The CDR3 has 15 residues. CDR3 DNA sequence: TGTGCCAGCAGTCCTCTCTACTCTGGGGCCAACGTCCTGACTTTC. Translating it yields CASSPLYSGANVLTF.

The chain employs TRBV21-1 and TRBJ2-7; whether TRBD2, the table's D call, matches the DNA was not checked. TRBV21-1 is recorded as a pseudogene. CDR3 length: 14 amino acids. The CDR3 sequence: CASSKVKRERPWYF. The CDR3 DNA is TGTGCCAGCAGCAAAGTGAAGCGGGAGCGCCCGTGGTACTTC.

V usage is TRBV5-1 and J usage is TRBJ2-3; 10 bases are a match to TRBD1. The V and J ends lost 4 bases and 5 bases, in that order; junction bases with no gene match: 7. The CDR3 totals 15 residues. Germline CDR1 reads SGHRS; CDR2 reads YFSETQ. CDR3 residues: CASSVVGQGIDTQYF. As DNA, the CDR3 is TGCGCCAGCAGCGTCGTGGGACAGGGGATAGATACGCAGTATTTT. The complete variable domain, with remaining parts taken from reference TRBV5-1 and TRBJ2-3, reads KAGVTQTPRYLIKTRGQQVTLSCSPISGHRSVSWYQQTPGQGLQFLFEYFSETQRNKGNFPGRFSGRQFSNSRSEMNVSTLELGDSALYLCASSVVGQGIDTQYFGPGTRLTVL.

This clone was counted only a few times. CDR3: CASSRQTYTEAFF. For the CDR3, the DNA is TGTGCCAGCAGCCGACAGACCTACACTGAAGCTTTCTTT. V gene TRBV14 combines with J gene TRBJ1-1, with a possible D match to TRBD1 (5 bases). In germline, CDR1 is SGHDN, CDR2 FVKESK. V was shortened by 4 bases and J by 3 bases, with 9 bases between the two germline ends. The CDR3 spans 13 residues.

The J gene is TRBJ2-5, the V gene TRBV27; 10 bases agree with TRBD1. This CDR3 has 14 amino acids. Germline values: CDR1 MNHEY, CDR2 SMNVEV (reference sequence). Trimming at V came to 5 bases and at J to 6 bases, leaving 6 bases not matched to a gene. The CDR3 region has the DNA TGTGCCAGCAGTGCCGGGACAGGGGTGCAGACCCAGTACTTC. Translating gives CASSAGTGVQTQYF.

The chain is built from TRBV29-1 and TRBJ2-1, with 7 bases fitting TRBD2. This CDR3 has 15 amino acids. The ends lost 0 bases at V and 5 bases at J; junction bases unmatched: 7. CDR1 SQVTM and CDR2 ANQGSEA come from the germline V gene. CDR3 protein: CSVEDGGRVDNEQFF. CDR3 DNA sequence: TGCAGCGTTGAAGATGGCGGGAGAGTTGACAATGAGCAGTTCTTC.

The rearrangement uses TRBV6-5 and TRBJ2-1; no definite D call. CDR1 is MNHEY and CDR2 is SVGAGI in the germline V gene. V dropped 0 bases and J dropped 4 bases, with 7 bases sitting between them. The CDR3 is 14 residues long. Here the CDR3 DNA reads TGTGCCAGCAGTTACTCGACGGGTTACAATGAGCAGTTCTTC. As protein: CASSYSTGYNEQFF.

The V and J genes are TRBV7-9 and TRBJ2-1; TRBD2 matches at 9 bases. CDR3 length equals 14 residues. J lost 12 bases, V lost 1 base, and 7 bases had no gene match. CDR1 is SEHNR, CDR2 FQNEAQ, per germline (reference sequence). CDR3 sequence (DNA): TGTGCCAGCAGCTTAGAATCTAGCGGGGTAGCGCAGTTCTTC. Translated: CASSLESSGVAQFF.

This chain links TRBV6-6 with TRBJ2-3; D not certain. This CDR3 comprises 10 residues. Germline V gives CDR1 MNHNY, CDR2 SVGAGI (reference sequence). Trimming cost V 8 bases and J 6 bases, with 6 bases left between them. Here the CDR3 DNA reads TGTGCCAGCGCGTGGGATACGCAGTATTTT. Protein: CASAWDTQYF.

The chain has TRBV11-2 and TRBJ1-1; D is unresolved. This CDR3 contains 14 residues. Germline V lookup: CDR1 SGHAT, CDR2 FQNNGV. Trimming stripped 1 base from V and 2 bases from J, with 8 bases between. In nucleotides, the CDR3 is TGTGCCAGCAGCTTAGCACCGGGAAACACTGAAGCTTTCTTT. It codes for CASSLAPGNTEAFF.

Points on this clone: Different DNA sequences within this sample yield the same CDR3. The CDR3 bases are TGTGCCAGCAGTTCCCGGGGCTCTGGGGCCAACGTCCTGACTTTC. Protein sequence: CASSSRGSGANVLTF. The chain has TRBV6-5 and TRBJ2-6; maybe TRBD2 (5 bases). Germline-derived CDR1 and CDR2 are MNHEY and SVGAGI. Trimming left V 4 bases short and J 0 bases short, with 7 bases between. The CDR3 is 15 amino acids.

DNA for the CDR3: TGTGCCAGCAGCTTAGATGCGGGAGGGCCCTACGAGCAGTACTTC. Its protein product is CASSLDAGGPYEQYF. V is TRBV7-2 and J is TRBJ2-7; 9 bases line up with TRBD2. There are 15 residues in the CDR3. Losses at the gene ends were 1 base for V and 2 bases for J; bases not matched to a gene: 3. CDR1 and CDR2 from the germline V gene are SGHTA and FQGNSA.

The chain has TRBV6-5 and TRBJ1-1; TRBD1 agrees at 12 bases. The CDR3 is 15 residues long. Germline CDR1 reads MNHEY; CDR2 reads SVGAGI. V shed 6 bases and J 0 bases; nucleotides not matched to a gene: 2. The CDR3 DNA sequence: TGTGCCAGCAGCCGGGACAGGGGGCTGAACACTGAAGCTTTCTTT. Its translation is CASSRDRGLNTEAFF.

There are a few counts of this clone. This rearrangement joins TRBV27 to TRBJ2-7; 8 bases align to TRBD2. Per the germline V gene, CDR1 is MNHEY and CDR2 is SMNVEV (reference sequence). The CDR3 has 16 residues. Trimming took 7 bases from V and 7 from J; bases not matched to a gene: 18. The CDR3 region has the DNA TGTGCCAGCACCTCACACGGGGGGGTCGGAAGGAGAGAGCAGTACTTC. It encodes CASTSHGGVGRREQYF.

The chain combines TRBV4-3 with TRBJ1-1; possibly TRBD1 for D (6 bases). The CDR3 has 15 amino acids. Trimming took 2 bases from V and 1 from J, leaving 11 bases between them. The germline gives CDR1 LGHNA, CDR2 YSLEER. The CDR3 DNA is TGCGCCAGCAGCCAAACGGCAGGGGAGAACACTGAAGCTTTCTTT. Translation gives CASSQTAGENTEAFF.

This clone was picked up a small number of times. The rearrangement joins TRBV7-9 to TRBJ1-1; the match to TRBD1 covers 10 bases. Trimming at V came to 6 bases and at J to 2 bases, leaving 3 bases not matched to a gene. Germline lookup yields CDR1 SEHNR and CDR2 FQNEAQ (reference sequence). CDR3 length: 14 amino acids. In DNA form, the CDR3 reads TGTGCCAGCAGAAGACAGGGGGCTAACACTGAAGCTTTCTTT. Translating gives CASRRQGANTEAFF. The full variable domain, its missing parts supplied by reference TRBV7-9 and TRBJ1-1, is DTGVSQNPRHKITKRGQNVTFRCDPISEHNRLYWYRQTLGQGPEFLTYFQNEAQLEKSRLLSDRFSAERPKGSFSTLEIQRTEQGDSAMYLCASRRQGANTEAFFGQGTRLTVV.

This clone came up a few times. The same CDR3 is also encoded by other DNA sequences in this sample. This rearrangement joins TRBV30 to TRBJ2-5; 8 bases are a match to TRBD1. The germline V gene encodes CDR1 GTSNPN and CDR2 SVGIG (reference sequence). This CDR3 spans 12 amino acids. The trim removed 4 bases at V and 4 bases at J, leaving 2 bases unmatched. CDR3 sequence: CAWTGGAETQYF. In nucleotides, the CDR3 is TGTGCCTGGACAGGGGGCGCAGAGACCCAGTACTTC. Full variable domain (missing parts from reference TRBV30 and TRBJ2-5): SQTIHQWPATLVQPVGSPLSLECTVEGTSNPNLYWYRQAAGRGLQLLFYSVGIGQISSEVPQNLSASRPQDRQFILSSKKLLLSDSGFYLCAWTGGAETQYFGPGTRLLVL.

This clone was found a few times. The V and J genes are TRBV29-1 and TRBJ2-7; tentatively, D is TRBD1 (7 bases). The CDR3 contains 14 residues. V was shortened by 4 bases and J by 6 bases, with 19 bases between the two germline ends. Germline CDR1 and CDR2: SQVTM and ANQGSEA. CDR3: CSVAGGHSFPEQYF. The DNA of the CDR3 is TGCAGCGTTGCAGGGGGGCACAGCTTCCCCGAGCAGTACTTC.